The 28 T cell receptor beta chains listed next were all sequenced from one sample in a study of CD8 T cells in ankylosing spondylitis (dated by TCRdb to about 2017). Library preparation was by 5' RACE. Sequencing took place on an Illumina HiSeq 2500. Clones were called with MiXCR by TCRdb after fastp trimmed the public reads at Q25, and only in-frame beta chains were retained. Entries are consolidated by CDR3 protein sequence, retaining the most common genes and DNA. For this sample there are a few hundred thousand distinct CDR3 sequences; over 15% appear just once. The ten largest account for around 33% of the sample. The source material was blood, either unsorted or a sorted T cell fraction (not recorded which). The receptors come from a male donor with ankylosing spondylitis or in good health (not recorded which).

The V and J genes are TRBV28 and TRBJ1-5; 7 nucleotides match TRBD1. Germline values: CDR1 MDHEN, CDR2 SYDVKM. V trimming: 6 bases; J trimming: 1 base; junction bases outside the gene matches: 6. The CDR3 length is 15 residues. The CDR3 region has the DNA TGTGCCAGCAGCCCACAGGGGTTCAGCAATCAGCCCCAGCATTTT. Translation gives CASSPQGFSNQPQHF.

A few counts support this clonotype. The genes are TRBV9 and TRBJ2-1; D tentatively fits TRBD1 or TRBD2 (5 bases each). Germline V gene lookup returns CDR1 SGDLS and CDR2 YYNGEE. This CDR3 is built from 16 residues. Trimming stripped 0 bases from V and 8 bases from J, with 18 bases between. CDR3 bases: TGTGCCAGCAGCGTAGGAGGGCCAAACATGGGGGATGAGCAGTTCTTC. Translated: CASSVGGPNMGDEQFF.

This clonotype showed up just a few times. This rearrangement joins TRBV15 to TRBJ2-4; TRBD1 matches at 9 bases. Germline loops: CDR1 LNHNV, CDR2 YYDKDF (reference sequence). The CDR3 runs 17 residues. V gave up 5 bases and J gave up 8 bases; unmatched junction bases: 16. The CDR3 region has the DNA TGTGCCACCAGCCCTGTTAATCTCCGGGACAGGGTTTACATTCAGTACTTC. The encoded protein is CATSPVNLRDRVYIQYF. The full variable domain, its missing parts supplied by reference TRBV15 and TRBJ2-4, is DAMVIQNPRYQVTQFGKPVTLSCSQTLNHNVMYWYQQKSSQAPKLLFHYYDKDFNNEADTPDNFQSRRPNTSFCFLDIRSPGLGDTAMYLCATSPVNLRDRVYIQYFGAGTRLSVL.

This clonotype was seen repeatedly, ten times or more. The rearrangement links TRBV9 to TRBJ2-1; 10 bases fit TRBD2. The CDR3 length is 15 residues. Per germline, CDR1 SGDLS and CDR2 YYNGEE. V shed 0 bases and J 7 bases; nucleotides not matched to a gene: 4. For the CDR3, the DNA is TGTGCCAGCAGCGTAGGGGCTAGCGGGAGTAATGAGCAGTTCTTC. Translating gives CASSVGASGSNEQFF.

This chain joins TRBV7-9 and TRBJ2-1; D is possibly TRBD2 (5 bases). Germline CDR1 reads SEHNR; CDR2 reads FQNEAQ (reference sequence). Trimming cost V 2 bases and J 6 bases, with 11 bases left between them. This CDR3 is built from 14 residues. Written as DNA, the CDR3 is TGTGCCAGCAGCTTAAAGGGCGGGTCCAATGAGCAGTTCTTC. This gives the protein CASSLKGGSNEQFF.

This clonotype showed up just a few times. This sequence joins TRBV10-2 and TRBJ2-7; D could derive from TRBD1 or TRBD2 (5 bases each). CDR1 is WSHSY, CDR2 SAAADI, per germline. V lost 7 bases and J lost 6, with 19 bases in between. The CDR3 length is 14 residues. The CDR3 DNA follows: TGCGCCAGCATGGGGGTGGCCACAAGTGTCGAGCAGTACTTC. Its translation is CASMGVATSVEQYF.

This clonotype was counted at least ten times. The chain joins TRBV5-6 to TRBJ2-1, with 11 bases fitting TRBD1. CDR3 size: 16 residues. The junction had 5 bases not matched to a gene; V was cut back by 1 base and J by 5 bases. Per the germline V gene, CDR1 is SGHDT and CDR2 is YYEEEE. The CDR3 DNA reads TGTGCCAGCAGCTTGAGGGGACAGGGGGTCCACAATGAGCAGTTCTTC. This sequence encodes CASSLRGQGVHNEQFF.

This clonotype was detected many times. V is TRBV29-1 and J is TRBJ2-7; TRBD1 agrees at 8 bases. J was trimmed by 2 bases and V by 1 base; bases with no gene match: 7. The CDR3 has 15 amino acids. Per the germline V gene, CDR1 is SQVTM and CDR2 is ANQGSEA. CDR3 in DNA: TGCAGCGTTGAAGGTTGGACAGGGAAAACCTACGAGCAGTACTTC. It translates to CSVEGWTGKTYEQYF.

About this clonotype: Just one base apart from a much larger clone, this may be a read error. The V and J genes are TRBV7-9 and TRBJ2-7; D unresolved. V was pared by 5 bases and J by 2 bases, with 4 bases between. The CDR3 length is 11 residues. Germline V gene lookup returns CDR1 SEHNR and CDR2 FQNEAQ (reference sequence). This chain's CDR3 is CASSAPYEQYF. The CDR3 DNA follows: TGTGCCAGCAGCGCCCCCTACGAGCAGTACTTC.

This clonotype appeared a few times. The chain links TRBV12-3 or TRBV12-4 to TRBJ2-1; D may match TRBD1 or TRBD2 (5 bases each). The CDR3 contains 15 residues. V lost 1 base, J lost 1 base, and 8 bases lay in between. The CDR3 region is CASSLGGTSYNEQFF. The CDR3 bases are TGTGCCAGCAGTTTAGGGGGGACGTCCTACAATGAGCAGTTCTTC.

This clonotype was counted ten times or more. The chain recombines TRBV12-3 or TRBV12-4 with TRBJ1-4, with D maybe TRBD1 (5 bases). Trimming stripped 7 bases from V and 12 bases from J, with 15 bases between. The CDR3 is 12 residues long. CDR3 coding DNA: TGTGCCAGCACCCCTCGGCAGGGTGAACTGTTTTTT. As protein: CASTPRQGELFF.

This clonotype has more than one count but fewer than ten. V usage is TRBV9 and J usage is TRBJ1-1; no reliable D call. Trimming left V 0 bases short and J 1 base short, with 10 bases between. Germline CDR1 and CDR2: SGDLS and YYNGEE. CDR3 size: 15 residues. CDR3 sequence: CASSVDPGQNTEAFF. DNA for the CDR3: TGTGCCAGCAGCGTAGATCCAGGCCAGAACACTGAAGCTTTCTTT.

The chain combines TRBV6-2 or TRBV6-3 with TRBJ2-7; 8 bases agree with TRBD2. CDR1 and CDR2 from the germline V gene are MNHEY and SVGEGT. J was trimmed by 3 bases and V by 6 bases; bases with no gene match: 10. The length of the CDR3 is 15 residues. CDR3 sequence: CASRDPSGSLYEQYF. CDR3 DNA: TGTGCCAGCAGGGACCCCAGCGGGAGCCTCTACGAGCAGTACTTC.

The table lists this clonotype with a few counts. The V call is TRBV11-2, the J call TRBJ2-7, with no clear D. This CDR3 has 14 residues. Between the trimmed V and J ends, which lost 2 bases and 4 bases, there was a span of 12 bases. The germline V gene encodes CDR1 SGHAT and CDR2 FQNNGV. CDR3: CASSLLAPSYEQYF. The CDR3 nucleotides are TGTGCCAGCAGCTTACTTGCACCCTCTTACGAGCAGTACTTC.

This clonotype was counted many times. J is TRBJ2-1 and V is TRBV12-3 or TRBV12-4; 7 nucleotides match TRBD2. Unmatched junction bases numbered 11, after V lost 4 bases and J lost 2 bases. This CDR3 has 17 residues. The CDR3 region is CASSSQVGAGAYNEQFF. The CDR3 DNA reads as TGTGCCAGCAGTTCCCAGGTTGGGGCGGGGGCCTACAATGAGCAGTTCTTC.

This clonotype showed up just a few times. The chain couples TRBV5-1 to TRBJ2-1; 8 bases agree with TRBD2. Germline-derived CDR1 and CDR2 are SGHRS and YFSETQ. The CDR3 contains 16 residues. After removal of 5 bases from V and 0 bases from J, the junction contained 7 bases not matched to a gene. This chain's CDR3 is CASREERESSYNEQFF. The CDR3 nucleotides read TGCGCCAGCAGGGAGGAGCGGGAGAGCTCCTACAATGAGCAGTTCTTC.

V gene TRBV12-3 or TRBV12-4 combines with J gene TRBJ2-7; 11 bases align to TRBD2. CDR3 length: 13 residues. V trimming: 6 bases; J trimming: 6 bases; junction bases outside the gene matches: 4. The CDR3 DNA follows: TGTGCCAGCAGCCAGACTAGCGGGACCGAGCAGTACTTC. Its translation is CASSQTSGTEQYF.

This clonotype appeared a few times. V and J are TRBV7-3 and TRBJ2-1; a weak D match, TRBD1 (6 bases). The CDR3 runs to 13 residues. Germline V gene data show CDR1 as SGHTA and CDR2 as FQGTGA. V gave up 5 bases and J gave up 9 bases, with 14 bases separating them. The CDR3 loop reads CASSPIQGSEQFF. The CDR3 DNA reads as TGTGCCAGCAGCCCAATTCAGGGGAGTGAGCAGTTCTTC.

The chain employs TRBV12-3 or TRBV12-4 and TRBJ2-2; D is undetermined. V shed 3 bases and J shed 6 bases, with 11 bases lying between them. The CDR3 contains 14 residues. Here the CDR3 DNA reads TGTGCCAGCAGTTTTGATACACCGCCCGGGGAGCTGTTTTTT. It is translated as CASSFDTPPGELFF.

In its sample, this clonotype was seen many times. The chain combines TRBV27 with TRBJ2-1; 8 bases match TRBD2. J gave up 6 bases and V 3 bases, and 1 base lay outside the gene matches. The CDR3 length is 13 residues. Germline V gene sequence: CDR1 MNHEY, CDR2 SMNVEV (reference sequence). As DNA, the CDR3 is TGTGCCAGCAGTTTCCGGGAGGGCAATGAGCAGTTCTTC. It encodes CASSFREGNEQFF.

This clonotype turned up a few times. The chain links TRBV29-1 to TRBJ2-3; 13 nucleotides agree with TRBD2. V was pared by 4 bases and J by 4 bases, with 17 bases of the junction left unmatched. The CDR3 length is 19 residues. In germline, CDR1 is SQVTM, CDR2 ANQGSEA. For the CDR3, the DNA is TGCAGCGTTGGCGGGACAGATGGGACTAGCGGGAAGGTAGCAGATACGCAGTATTTT. Protein product: CSVGGTDGTSGKVADTQYF.

This clonotype has a count of ten or more. This chain uses TRBV27 with TRBJ2-1; 12 nucleotides agree with TRBD2. Germline values: CDR1 MNHEY, CDR2 SMNVEV (reference sequence). The CDR3 runs 15 residues. The trim removed 5 bases at V and 4 bases at J, leaving 3 bases unmatched. The CDR3 loop is CASSPGLAGYNEQFF. The DNA of the CDR3 is TGTGCCAGCAGTCCCGGACTAGCGGGATACAATGAGCAGTTCTTC.

The chain joins TRBV3-1 to TRBJ2-1, with D possibly matching TRBD1 (7 bases). Trimming took off 2 bases at V and 3 bases at J, with 23 bases between the two ends. CDR1 and CDR2 from the germline V gene are LGHDT and YNNKEL (reference sequence). CDR3 length: 19 residues. Written as DNA, the CDR3 is TGTGCCAGCAGCCAATTCATTCCAGGGGGGCCGGAGGGCTACAATGAGCAGTTCTTC. As protein: CASSQFIPGGPEGYNEQFF.

The chain carries TRBV20-1 and TRBJ2-7; D perhaps matches TRBD2 (5 bases). The germline V and J ends were trimmed by 6 bases and 4 bases, with 22 bases remaining between them. The V gene's germline CDR1 is DFQATT and CDR2 SNEGSKA (reference sequence). This CDR3 comprises 15 residues. The CDR3 reads CSASGVRGPPYEQYF. In DNA form, the CDR3 reads TGCAGTGCCTCCGGGGTCCGCGGTCCTCCGTACGAGCAGTACTTC.

This chain joins TRBV4-1 and TRBJ1-6; TRBD1 matches at 9 bases. The CDR3 length is 16 residues. Looked up from germline, CDR1 is MGHRA and CDR2 is YSYEKL. J gave up 7 bases and V 0 bases, and 4 bases lay outside the gene matches. The DNA for the CDR3 is TGCGCCAGCAGCCAAGACCCGGGGACAGGGAATTCACCCCTCCACTTT. Protein: CASSQDPGTGNSPLHF.

This clonotype was seen only a few times. For the CDR3, the DNA is TGTGCCAGCAGCGACGGACACGGGGGTACGCAGTATTTT. It codes for CASSDGHGGTQYF. This chain links TRBV2 with TRBJ2-3; the D gene is possibly TRBD2 (6 bases). The CDR3 spans 13 residues. V shed 6 bases and J shed 8 bases, with 15 bases lying between them. CDR1 and CDR2 (germline): SNHLY, FYNNEI.

The chain couples TRBV5-1 to TRBJ2-1; D might be TRBD1 (6 bases). Germline CDR1 reads SGHRS; CDR2 reads YFSETQ. The CDR3 runs 15 residues. Trimming took off 4 bases at V and 5 bases at J, with 16 bases between the two ends. The DNA for the CDR3 is TGCGCCAGCAGCCGGCACAGGGTGAATGACAATGAGCAGTTCTTC. Amino acid sequence: CASSRHRVNDNEQFF. Supplemented by reference TRBV5-1 and TRBJ2-1, the full variable domain reads KAGVTQTPRYLIKTRGQQVTLSCSPISGHRSVSWYQQTPGQGLQFLFEYFSETQRNKGNFPGRFSGRQFSNSRSEMNVSTLELGDSALYLCASSRHRVNDNEQFFGPGTRLTVL.

The rearrangement links TRBV4-1 to TRBJ2-7; D uncertain. The CDR3 contains 14 residues. V gave up 0 bases and J gave up 2 bases, with 8 bases separating them. CDR1 is MGHRA, CDR2 YSYEKL, per germline. The CDR3 here is CASSQDKSPYEQYF. The CDR3 DNA reads as TGCGCCAGCAGCCAAGATAAGAGCCCCTACGAGCAGTACTTC.